These T cell receptor beta chains were read from a single sample in a study of T cells after yellow fever vaccination. TCRdb re-derived calls from the 5' RACE reads in MiXCR, one entry per CDR3 protein. The repertoire holds about 120,000 distinct CDR3 sequences, with about 7.2% as singletons. Specimen: CD4+ T cells sorted from PBMCs, collected more than 35 days after the first yellow fever vaccination. These receptors all stem from a man younger than 35 who received the YFV17D yellow fever vaccine. Both conserved end residues are part of each CDR3. The order of the fields is V gene, D gene, J gene, clone size, CDR3 protein. The D gene is left open where the match is weak. Clone size is not always given. Where it is, it says once, few, many or a class for expanded clones.

TRBV2	TRBD2	TRBJ2-5	many	CASSDRTSRETQYF
TRBV5-1	-	TRBJ1-2	many	CASSLDRTTYDYTF
TRBV7-9	-	TRBJ1-4	many	CASSFGGTNEKLFF
TRBV7-2	-	TRBJ1-1	many	CASSWGAGVNTEAFF
TRBV5-5	TRBD1	TRBJ1-2	many	CASTQQGAANYGYTF
TRBV19	-	TRBJ1-5	many	CASRGGNSNQPQHF
TRBV6-1	-	TRBJ2-1	many	CASSPPTYNEQFF
TRBV5-1	-	TRBJ2-7	many	CASSPVTLPGEQYF
TRBV18	TRBD1	TRBJ1-5	few	CASSPRQGLVQPQHF
TRBV20-1	TRBD2	TRBJ2-4	-	CSAGGLAGGPQNIQYF
TRBV12-3/TRBV12-4	-	TRBJ1-5	many	CASSFSRGRLLGNQPQHF
TRBV5-1	-	TRBJ2-5	-	CASSYGRGTLQETQYF
TRBV12-3/TRBV12-4	TRBD1	TRBJ1-5	many	CASSEGQPNQPQHF
TRBV4-3	-	TRBJ1-1	many	CASSQLQTMNTEAFF
TRBV6-6	-	TRBJ1-2	many	CASSTPQGGYTF
TRBV18	TRBD1	TRBJ2-2	many	CASSPRDRSSAGELFF
TRBV12-3/TRBV12-4	-	TRBJ1-4	medium-sized	CASSFSAANEKLFF
TRBV27	TRBD2	TRBJ2-3	many	CASMGGGTDTQYF
TRBV7-8	TRBD2	TRBJ2-1	-	CASSEGLAGGNEQFF
TRBV20-1	-	TRBJ1-1	many	CSATEGARLNTEAFF
TRBV7-2	-	TRBJ2-1	many	CASSLRLNEQFF
TRBV12-3/TRBV12-4	-	TRBJ2-4	many	CASGQIGNIQYF
TRBV2	-	TRBJ2-3	many	CASSRLLGGAGPDTQYF
TRBV6-1	-	TRBJ2-1	many	CASKRVGGNEQFF
TRBV4-2	-	TRBJ1-6	many	CASSQEGSPLHF
TRBV18	TRBD1	TRBJ2-3	few	CASSPLGQGGTDTQYF
TRBV5-1	TRBD1	TRBJ1-1	many	CASSSTGVGTEAFF
TRBV28	-	TRBJ1-2	many	CASIPGGDYGYTF
TRBV28	TRBD1	TRBJ2-7	many	CASSPRGYEQYF
TRBV9	-	TRBJ2-5	many	CASSVGLGETQYF
TRBV18	TRBD2	TRBJ2-1	many	CASSPLPAGGNEQFF
TRBV5-1	-	TRBJ2-5	many	CASSLGMGALGRTQYF
TRBV12-3/TRBV12-4	-	TRBJ1-1	-	CASSPTPLKTEAFF
TRBV4-1	-	TRBJ2-2	many	CASSQEIGGELFF
TRBV24-1	-	TRBJ2-2	many	CATSDWETGELFF
TRBV5-1	TRBD1	TRBJ1-4	many	CASSPNSGQGFEKLFF
TRBV20-1	-	TRBJ2-2	many	CSAPRGPNTGELFF
TRBV2	-	TRBJ2-7	many	CASSPGDRSQYF
TRBV18	-	TRBJ1-4	many	CASSPNSPNEKLFF
TRBV12-3/TRBV12-4	-	TRBJ2-1	many	CASRLAGEREQFF
TRBV29-1	-	TRBJ1-1	many	CSAMAGWAMNTEAFF
TRBV20-1	TRBD1	TRBJ1-2	many	CSAPGTGNGYTF
TRBV7-9	-	TRBJ2-1	many	CASSLGGEQFF
TRBV3-1	-	TRBJ2-7	many	CASSQEGTYEQYF
TRBV12-3/TRBV12-4	-	TRBJ1-4	many	CASSLGQVIEKLFF
TRBV7-2	-	TRBJ2-5	many	CASSFRYQETQYF
TRBV29-1	TRBD1	TRBJ2-7	-	CSVFRDSHEQYF
TRBV20-1	-	TRBJ1-1	many	CSARDGGGRNTEAFF
TRBV6-5	TRBD1	TRBJ1-1	many	CASSTPGTDAFF
TRBV4-1	-	TRBJ2-5	once	CASSQPGQKGETQYF
TRBV12-5	-	TRBJ2-2	few	CASGLETIYGTGELFF
TRBV12-3/TRBV12-4	TRBD1	TRBJ2-7	-	CASSLRDRGFRYEQYF
TRBV29-1	TRBD1	TRBJ2-2	many	CSVEDLRQGRDRELFF
TRBV12-3/TRBV12-4	TRBD1	TRBJ1-5	-	CACSLGQGEAFPNQPQHF
TRBV5-1	-	TRBJ2-3	many	CASSEPGDTQYF